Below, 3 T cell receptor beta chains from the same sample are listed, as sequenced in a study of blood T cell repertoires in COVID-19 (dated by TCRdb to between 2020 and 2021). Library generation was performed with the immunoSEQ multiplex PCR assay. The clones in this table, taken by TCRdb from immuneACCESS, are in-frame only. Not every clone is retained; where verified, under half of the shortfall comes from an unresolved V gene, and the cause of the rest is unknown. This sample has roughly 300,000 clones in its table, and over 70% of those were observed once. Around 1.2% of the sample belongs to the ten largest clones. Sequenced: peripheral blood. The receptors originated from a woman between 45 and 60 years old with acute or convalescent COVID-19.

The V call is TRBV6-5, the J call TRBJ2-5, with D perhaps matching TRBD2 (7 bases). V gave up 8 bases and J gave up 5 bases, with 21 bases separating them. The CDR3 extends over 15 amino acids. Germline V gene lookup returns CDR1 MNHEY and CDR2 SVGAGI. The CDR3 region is CASPYSGGPEETQYF. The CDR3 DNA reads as TGTGCCAGCCCTTATTCCGGGGGGCCGGAGGAGACCCAGTACTTC.

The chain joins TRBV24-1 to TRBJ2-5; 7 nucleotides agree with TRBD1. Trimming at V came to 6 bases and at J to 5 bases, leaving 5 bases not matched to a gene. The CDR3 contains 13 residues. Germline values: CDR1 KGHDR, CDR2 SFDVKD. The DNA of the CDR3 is TGTGCCACCAGTTCAGGGGGTAGGGAGACCCAGTACTTC. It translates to CATSSGGRETQYF.

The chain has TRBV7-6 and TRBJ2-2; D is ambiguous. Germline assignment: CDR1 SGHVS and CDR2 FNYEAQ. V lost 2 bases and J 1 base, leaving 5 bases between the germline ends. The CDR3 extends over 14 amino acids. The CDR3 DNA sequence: TGTGCCAGCAGCTTACAGCGGAACACCGGGGAGCTGTTTTTT. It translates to CASSLQRNTGELFF.